The 17 T cell receptor beta chains below were found in one sample sequenced in a study of a mutant IDH1 vaccine in newly diagnosed glioma. The protocol was immunoSEQ multiplex PCR, while the TCRdb copy is restricted to in-frame clones and leaves out a portion. The data hold about 72,000 clones, with 84% observed a single time. Their antigens are not known. Time point given: week 23, last vaccination. Each dose delivered 300 ug of mutant IDH1 20-mer peptide subcutaneously with imiquimod. The input for sequencing was PBMCs, taken from a glioma patient whose treatment included an IDH1 peptide vaccine. Receptor source: a man younger than 35 with glioma.

For the CDR3, the DNA is TGTGCCAGTAGTTCCCGGCCTACGACAGGTAGTTCTGGAAACACCATATATTTT. The encoded protein is CASSSRPTTGSSGNTIYF. The rearrangement joins TRBV19 to TRBJ1-3, with a tentative D call TRBD1 (6 bases). The CDR3 covers 18 residues. The V end lost 5 bases, the J end lost 1 base, and 21 bases lay between the germline ends. Germline values: CDR1 LNHDA, CDR2 SQIVND (reference sequence). Full variable domain (rest looked up from reference TRBV19 and TRBJ1-3): DGGITQSPKYLFRKEGQNVTLSCEQNLNHDAMYWYRQDPGQGLRLIYYSQIVNDFQKGDIAEGYSVSREKKESFPLTVTSAQKNPTAFYLCASSSRPTTGSSGNTIYFGEGSWLTVV.

V usage is TRBV7-2 and J usage is TRBJ2-2, with D possibly being TRBD1 or TRBD2 (6 bases each). Between the trimmed V and J ends, which lost 1 base and 6 bases, there was a span of 15 bases. Germline V gene lookup returns CDR1 SGHTA and CDR2 FQGNSA. There are 16 residues in the CDR3. CDR3 in amino acids: CASSLVRGGLPGELFF. Written as DNA, the CDR3 is TGTGCCAGCAGCTTAGTACGAGGGGGGCTGCCCGGGGAGCTGTTTTTT.

The chain couples TRBV28 to TRBJ2-7; D unresolved. Trimming took 5 bases from V and 6 from J, leaving 8 bases between them. In germline, CDR1 is MDHEN, CDR2 SYDVKM. The CDR3 runs 11 residues. The CDR3 reads CASSLLREQYF. CDR3 DNA sequence: TGTGCCAGCAGTCTCTTACGCGAGCAGTACTTC. The full variable domain, its missing parts supplied by reference TRBV28 and TRBJ2-7, is DVKVTQSSRYLVKRTGEKVFLECVQDMDHENMFWYRQDPGLGLRLIYFSYDVKMKEKGDIPEGYSVSREKKERFSLILESASTNQTSMYLCASSLLREQYFGPGTRLTVT.

The V call is TRBV27, the J call TRBJ2-3; D is uncertain. Per germline, CDR1 MNHEY and CDR2 SMNVEV (reference sequence). V lost 2 bases and J 1 base, leaving 7 bases between the germline ends. The CDR3 is made up of 14 amino acids. The CDR3 is CASSLVRGTDTQYF. The CDR3 DNA reads as TGTGCCAGCAGTTTAGTACGGGGCACAGATACGCAGTATTTT.

V and J are TRBV6-1 and TRBJ2-7; D perhaps matches TRBD2 (6 bases). The CDR3 is 14 residues long. Germline V gene sequence: CDR1 MNHNS, CDR2 SASEGT. Trimming cost V 6 bases and J 5 bases, with 17 bases left between them. The CDR3 nucleotides are TGTGCCAGCAGGTTGACTAGTTCTATGGACGAGCAGTACTTC. It translates to CASRLTSSMDEQYF.

The gene calls are TRBV4-3 and TRBJ2-2, with D unclear. CDR3 length: 12 amino acids. Germline CDR1 LGHNA, CDR2 YSLEER. Between the trimmed V and J ends, which lost 3 bases and 7 bases, there was a span of 6 bases. CDR3 sequence (DNA): TGCGCCAGCAGCCAGCTACGCGGGGAGCTGTTTTTT. This sequence encodes CASSQLRGELFF.

V usage is TRBV9 and J usage is TRBJ2-7, with D unresolved. The CDR3 covers 15 residues. Trimming left V 0 bases short and J 1 base short, with 11 bases between. Germline V gene data show CDR1 as SGDLS and CDR2 as YYNGEE. The CDR3 reads CASSVERLLSYEQYF. DNA of the CDR3: TGTGCCAGCAGCGTAGAGAGACTCCTATCCTACGAGCAGTACTTC.

V and J are TRBV7-8 and TRBJ1-1, with D perhaps TRBD1 (6 bases). This CDR3 is 14 amino acids long. Germline lookup yields CDR1 SGHVS and CDR2 FQNEAQ. Trimming left V 5 bases short and J 4 bases short, with 14 bases between. The CDR3 DNA reads as TGTGCCAGCAGCCCCATAGGGGGAGGCACTGAAGCTTTCTTT. This gives the protein CASSPIGGGTEAFF.

The chain couples TRBV2 to TRBJ1-1, with TRBD1 matching 7 bases. In germline, CDR1 is SNHLY, CDR2 FYNNEI. Trimming took 6 bases from V and 1 from J; bases not matched to a gene: 8. The CDR3 runs to 15 residues. The CDR3 DNA reads TGTGCCAGCAGGACCCCGACAGGGAGGAACACTGAAGCTTTCTTT. It encodes CASRTPTGRNTEAFF.

This chain uses TRBV2 with TRBJ1-1; the match to TRBD1 covers 8 bases. In germline, CDR1 is SNHLY, CDR2 FYNNEI. The CDR3 spans 18 residues. Trimming removed 5 bases from V and 0 bases from J; junction bases left unmatched: 14. Here the CDR3 DNA reads TGTGCCAGCAGTAAGCCCCGGGACAGGAGTTTCATGAACACTGAAGCTTTCTTT. Encoded protein: CASSKPRDRSFMNTEAFF.

This chain uses TRBV7-9 with TRBJ2-1, with D possibly matching TRBD2 (6 bases). CDR3 length: 13 amino acids. Trimming cost V 1 base and J 8 bases, with 9 bases left between them. Germline-derived CDR1 and CDR2 are SEHNR and FQNEAQ (reference sequence). The DNA of the CDR3 is TGTGCCAGCAGCTTAGTTCCTAGCGATGAGCAGTTCTTC. Translating it yields CASSLVPSDEQFF.

This clone was counted only a few times. The chain is built from TRBV7-3 and TRBJ1-5, with a weak D call TRBD1 (6 bases). Trimming cost V 4 bases and J 7 bases, with 11 bases left between them. Per germline, CDR1 SGHTA and CDR2 FQGTGA. The CDR3 has 13 amino acids. In DNA form, the CDR3 reads TGTGCCAGCAGCTATGAGGGGGGGCAGCCCCAGCATTTT. Protein product: CASSYEGGQPQHF.

The CDR3 DNA follows: TGTGCCAGCAGCTTAGGTATAGCGGTTCTTTCCTACGAGCAGTACTTC. Residues: CASSLGIAVLSYEQYF. V gene TRBV7-2 combines with J gene TRBJ2-7, with a weak D call TRBD2 (6 bases). The germline CDR1 and CDR2 sequences are SGHTA and FQGNSA. Trimming shortened V by 1 base and J by 1 base, and 14 bases separated the two germline ends. The CDR3 runs to 16 residues.

V and J are TRBV27 and TRBJ1-6; D is uncertain. Trimming left V 2 bases short and J 9 bases short, with 11 bases between. The germline CDR1 and CDR2 sequences are MNHEY and SMNVEV (reference sequence). This CDR3 contains 14 residues. Written as DNA, the CDR3 is TGTGCCAGCAGTTTAGAGGGAGCGGGTTCACCCCTCCACTTT. This codes for CASSLEGAGSPLHF.

The V gene is TRBV19, the J gene TRBJ2-7; the D is unclear. The germline V gene has CDR1 LNHDA and CDR2 SQIVND (reference sequence). Trimming pared 3 bases from V and 6 bases from J, leaving 12 bases between. The CDR3 length is 13 residues. The CDR3 is CASSIAPALEQYF. As DNA, the CDR3 is TGTGCCAGTAGTATTGCTCCAGCCCTCGAGCAGTACTTC. The whole variable domain, remainder taken from reference TRBV19 and TRBJ2-7, is DGGITQSPKYLFRKEGQNVTLSCEQNLNHDAMYWYRQDPGQGLRLIYYSQIVNDFQKGDIAEGYSVSREKKESFPLTVTSAQKNPTAFYLCASSIAPALEQYFGPGTRLTVT.

This clone was seen only once. The V call is TRBV5-1, the J call TRBJ2-7, with TRBD1 as a possible D gene (5 bases). V was clipped by 0 bases and J by 2 bases, with 12 bases between them. Germline V lookup: CDR1 SGHRS, CDR2 YFSETQ. CDR3 length equals 15 residues. CDR3 nucleotide sequence: TGCGCCAGCAGCTTGGACGACTGGGGCCCCTACGAGCAGTACTTC. Amino acids: CASSLDDWGPYEQYF.

The chain is built from TRBV2 and TRBJ2-3; 13 nucleotides line up with TRBD2. J lost 4 bases, V lost 3 bases, and 1 base had no gene match. The germline V gene has CDR1 SNHLY and CDR2 FYNNEI. CDR3 length: 15 residues. In nucleotides, the CDR3 is TGTGCCAGCAGTGATGGACTAGCGGGAGCAGATACGCAGTATTTT. This codes for CASSDGLAGADTQYF.